A single sample gave rise to the 21 T cell receptor beta chains below, sequenced in a study of T-cell memory formation after mild COVID-19. TCRdb processed the 5' RACE reads anew with MiXCR; each CDR3 protein has one entry. The table has 470,000 or so distinct CDR3 sequences, about 20% seen once. Sequencing used PBMCs or a T cell subset sorted from them (not recorded which). Receptors originate from an adult woman who had mild COVID-19 (a few samples of this study predate the infection). Cell type and time point are not known.

The rearrangement joins TRBV19 to TRBJ1-1, with TRBD1 matching 9 bases. Germline V lookup: CDR1 LNHDA, CDR2 SQIVND (reference sequence). V lost 4 bases to trimming and J lost 5 bases; unmatched junction nucleotides: 14. The length of the CDR3 is 17 residues. The CDR3 spells CASSNGTGDREGTEAFF. DNA of the CDR3: TGTGCCAGTAGTAATGGGACCGGGGACAGGGAGGGAACTGAAGCTTTCTTT.

The sample holds a few counts of this clonotype. The rearrangement joins TRBV20-1 to TRBJ2-7, with a weak D call TRBD2 (7 bases). From germline, CDR1 is DFQATT and CDR2 SNEGSKA (reference sequence). There are 14 residues in the CDR3. The V end was cut by 6 bases, the J end by 0 bases, with 15 bases between. CDR3 protein: CSARNRDYSYEQYF. In nucleotides, the CDR3 is TGCAGTGCCCGTAACAGGGACTACTCCTACGAGCAGTACTTC.

This clonotype has at least ten counts. This rearrangement joins TRBV29-1 to TRBJ1-2; 9 bases map to TRBD1. V lost 4 bases, J lost 2 bases, and 2 bases stayed unmatched. CDR3 length: 13 amino acids. Germline V CDR1 and CDR2: SQVTM, ANQGSEA. This CDR3 reads CSVGGTGNYGYTF. CDR3 nucleotides: TGCAGCGTTGGAGGGACAGGGAACTATGGCTACACCTTC.

This clonotype was recorded a few times. The genes are TRBV12-3 or TRBV12-4 and TRBJ2-3; 7 positions match TRBD2. CDR3 length equals 14 residues. Trimming removed 3 bases from V and 3 bases from J; junction bases left unmatched: 3. The CDR3 coding sequence is TGTGCCAGCAGTTTTCATAGCGGGACAGATACGCAGTATTTT. It is translated as CASSFHSGTDTQYF.

V usage is TRBV6-5 and J usage is TRBJ2-6, with D unresolved. Trimming took 4 bases from V and 6 from J, leaving 16 bases between them. CDR3 size: 16 residues. Germline lookup yields CDR1 MNHEY and CDR2 SVGAGI. The CDR3 is CASSSWENLAANVLTF. The CDR3 DNA follows: TGTGCCAGCAGTTCGTGGGAAAATTTAGCGGCCAACGTCCTGACTTTC.

V gene TRBV12-3 or TRBV12-4 combines with J gene TRBJ1-1; no reliable D call. V was shortened by 5 bases and J by 3 bases, with 13 bases between the two germline ends. CDR3 length equals 14 residues. CDR3 amino acids: CASSPSRRHTEAFF. The DNA for the CDR3 is TGTGCCAGCAGTCCCTCAAGAAGGCACACTGAAGCTTTCTTT.

The CDR3 coding sequence is TGTGCCAGTAGTATGGGGGATAGCACAGATACGCAGTATTTT. Translating it yields CASSMGDSTDTQYF. V gene TRBV19 combines with J gene TRBJ2-3; either TRBD1 or TRBD2 may fit D (5 bases each). CDR1 and CDR2 from the germline V gene are LNHDA and SQIVND (reference sequence). The CDR3 length is 14 residues. The germline V and J ends were trimmed by 3 bases and 0 bases, with 7 bases remaining between them.

This sequence joins TRBV2 and TRBJ1-6, with D maybe TRBD1 (6 bases). Per the germline V gene, CDR1 is SNHLY and CDR2 is FYNNEI. Trimming removed 6 bases at V and 6 bases at J, with 12 bases between. The CDR3 sequence is 14 residues long. CDR3 protein: CASRHREGNSPLHF. As DNA, the CDR3 is TGTGCCAGCAGGCACAGGGAGGGTAATTCACCCCTCCACTTT. Filled out from reference TRBV2 and TRBJ1-6, the complete variable domain reads EPEVTQTPSHQVTQMGQEVILRCVPISNHLYFYWYRQILGQKVEFLVSFYNNEISEKSEIFDDQFSVERPDGSNFTLKIRSTKLEDSAMYFCASRHREGNSPLHFGNGTRLTVT.

The chain is built from TRBV7-2 and TRBJ2-2; D might be TRBD1 (6 bases). This CDR3 has 17 residues. CDR1 and CDR2 from the germline V gene are SGHTA and FQGNSA. V was clipped by 4 bases and J by 7 bases, with 22 bases between them. The CDR3 protein is CASSSPRLGAKGGELFF. CDR3 nucleotides: TGTGCCAGCAGCTCCCCACGCCTGGGGGCTAAAGGCGGGGAGCTGTTTTTT.

This chain connects TRBV7-8 to TRBJ1-5, with 8 positions matching TRBD1. The CDR3 is made up of 15 amino acids. CDR1 SGHVS and CDR2 FQNEAQ come from the germline V gene. J lost 4 bases, V lost 1 base, and 3 bases had no gene match. The CDR3 here is CASSLERTGNQPQHF. The CDR3 coding sequence is TGTGCCAGCAGCTTAGAGCGGACAGGGAATCAGCCCCAGCATTTT.

This rearrangement joins TRBV9 to TRBJ2-5; 9 bases line up with TRBD1. The V and J ends lost 4 bases and 5 bases, in that order; junction bases with no gene match: 9. Germline values: CDR1 SGDLS, CDR2 YYNGEE. CDR3 length: 15 amino acids. This chain's CDR3 is CASSSGTGYWETQYF. The CDR3 coding sequence is TGTGCCAGCAGCTCCGGGACAGGGTATTGGGAGACCCAGTACTTC.

This clonotype showed up just a few times. This chain links TRBV7-2 with TRBJ2-7; tentative D call: TRBD2 (6 bases). V lost 5 bases and J 5 bases, leaving 13 bases between the germline ends. Looked up from germline, CDR1 is SGHTA and CDR2 is FQGNSA. The CDR3 covers 13 residues. The CDR3 sequence: CASSVMWRDEQYF. The CDR3 coding sequence is TGTGCCAGCAGCGTAATGTGGAGGGACGAGCAGTACTTC.

This chain connects TRBV19 to TRBJ1-4; D call uncertain. The V gene lost 5 bases and the J gene lost 7 bases, with 23 bases spanning the gap. Germline V CDR1 and CDR2: LNHDA, SQIVND (reference sequence). This CDR3 comprises 17 residues. CDR3 in DNA: TGTGCCAGTAGTTCCCGGGCTCCTCGGGGAGTTATTGAAAAACTGTTTTTT. Residues: CASSSRAPRGVIEKLFF.

This clonotype occurred a few times. The rearrangement uses TRBV6-2 or TRBV6-3 and TRBJ2-7, with D possibly being TRBD2 (6 bases). The germline V gene has CDR1 MNHEY and CDR2 SVGEGT. V lost 7 bases and J lost 3, with 16 bases in between. CDR3 length equals 14 residues. The CDR3 protein is CASKGQGGFYEQYF. The CDR3 DNA follows: TGTGCCAGCAAAGGGCAGGGAGGTTTCTACGAGCAGTACTTC.

This clonotype was observed a handful of times. V is TRBV5-4 and J is TRBJ2-3, with 11 bases fitting TRBD2. Per germline, CDR1 SGHNT and CDR2 YYREEE (reference sequence). This CDR3 region has 19 residues. V shed 4 bases and J 4 bases; nucleotides not matched to a gene: 17. CDR3 protein: CASSPVTLDLSGRADTQYF. Written as DNA, the CDR3 is TGTGCCAGCAGCCCAGTGACCTTAGACCTTAGCGGGAGGGCAGATACGCAGTATTTT.

Written as DNA, the CDR3 is TGTGCCAGCAGCTTGCGGGGGGTCCAAGAGACCCAGTACTTC. This sequence encodes CASSLRGVQETQYF. This chain joins TRBV5-4 and TRBJ2-5, with TRBD2 matching 7 bases. CDR1 SGHNT and CDR2 YYREEE come from the germline V gene (reference sequence). J gave up 1 base and V 1 base, and 1 base lay outside the gene matches. The CDR3 has 14 amino acids.

This clonotype occurred a few times. The rearrangement links TRBV7-9 to TRBJ1-1; D is perhaps TRBD1 (5 bases). CDR1 is SEHNR, CDR2 FQNEAQ, per germline (reference sequence). V gave up 10 bases and J gave up 8 bases, with 20 bases separating them. This CDR3 spans 13 amino acids. CDR3 sequence reads: CAIHPSGLPEAFF. In nucleotides, the CDR3 is TGTGCCATCCATCCTTCAGGGTTGCCGGAAGCTTTCTTT.

The genes are TRBV7-2 and TRBJ2-1, with D possibly matching TRBD1 (5 bases). V was shortened by 5 bases and J by 3 bases, with 11 bases between the two germline ends. From germline, CDR1 is SGHTA and CDR2 FQGNSA. The CDR3 runs 14 residues. The CDR3 coding sequence is TGTGCCAGCAGCACCCGACAGATCTACAATGAGCAGTTCTTC. Its protein product is CASSTRQIYNEQFF.

This sequence joins TRBV24-1 and TRBJ1-1; D remains unclear. V was cut by 10 bases and J by 4 bases, with 24 bases left in between. There are 16 residues in the CDR3. The germline gives CDR1 KGHDR, CDR2 SFDVKD. The CDR3 here is CATSHPINGEGTEAFF. The CDR3 nucleotides are TGTGCCACTAGCCACCCGATTAACGGAGAAGGCACTGAAGCTTTCTTT.

This chain joins TRBV29-1 and TRBJ1-2; 9 nucleotides line up with TRBD1. After removal of 4 bases from V and 5 bases from J, the junction contained 8 bases not matched to a gene. CDR1 and CDR2 from the germline V gene are SQVTM and ANQGSEA. The CDR3 has 14 amino acids. This chain's CDR3 is CSVGTGTGLYGYTF. For the CDR3, the DNA is TGCAGCGTTGGGACCGGGACAGGGTTATATGGCTACACCTTC.

The V gene is TRBV7-9, the J gene TRBJ1-1, with no clear D. There are 13 residues in the CDR3. Germline values: CDR1 SEHNR, CDR2 FQNEAQ (reference sequence). The V and J ends lost 10 bases and 8 bases respectively, with 20 bases between them. CDR3 DNA sequence: TGTGCCACCTCCAAACCCTCTGGGTTCGAAGCTTTCTTT. Protein sequence: CATSKPSGFEAFF.